The 20 T cell receptor beta chains presented below share a single source sample, sequenced in a study of T cell responses to AZD1222 COVID-19 vaccine. Data came from immunoSEQ multiplex PCR; TCRdb stores just in-frame clones and leaves some out. The sample has roughly 150,000 clones, approximately 90% seen once. Material: peripheral blood, obtained on day 0 of AZD1222 vaccination. The receptors stem from an adult in good health.

This clone has just one count. The rearrangement uses TRBV29-1 and TRBJ1-1; D is ambiguous. The V gene's germline CDR1 is SQVTM and CDR2 ANQGSEA. Between the trimmed V and J ends, which lost 3 bases and 1 base, there was a span of 9 bases. The CDR3 spans 13 residues. DNA for the CDR3: TGCAGCGTTGATGTATGGACGAACACTGAAGCTTTCTTT. Protein sequence: CSVDVWTNTEAFF.

The rearrangement uses TRBV5-4 and TRBJ1-1; TRBD1 agrees at 7 bases. The germline CDR1 and CDR2 sequences are SGHNT and YYREEE (reference sequence). V dropped 4 bases and J dropped 1; count of bases not matched to a gene: 4. This CDR3 comprises 14 residues. The CDR3, as DNA: TGTGCCAGCAGCCCCGGGACAGCGAACACTGAAGCTTTCTTT. Its translation: CASSPGTANTEAFF.

The chain links TRBV11-3 to TRBJ2-2; tentative D call: TRBD2 (6 bases). The CDR3 is 15 amino acids. The V gene's germline CDR1 is SGHNT and CDR2 YENEEA. The V end was cut by 4 bases, the J end by 2 bases, with 11 bases between. The CDR3 protein is CASSSAGLNTGELFF. The CDR3 DNA reads TGTGCCAGCAGCTCCGCGGGACTTAACACCGGGGAGCTGTTTTTT. Looking up the rest from reference TRBV11-3 and TRBJ2-2 gives the full variable domain: EAGVVQSPRYKIIEKKQPVAFWCNPISGHNTLYWYLQNLGQGPELLIRYENEEAVDDSQLPKDRFSAERLKGVDSTLKIQPAELGDSAVYLCASSSAGLNTGELFFGEGSRLTVL.

This rearrangement joins TRBV11-3 to TRBJ2-1, with 7 bases that match TRBD1. J gave up 2 bases and V 4 bases, and 8 bases lay outside the gene matches. Germline V lookup: CDR1 SGHNT, CDR2 YENEEA. The length of the CDR3 is 16 residues. The CDR3 sequence is CASSSRPGTAYNEQFF. CDR3 nucleotides: TGTGCCAGCAGCTCCCGCCCAGGGACAGCCTACAATGAGCAGTTCTTC.

The chain uses TRBV28 and TRBJ1-5, with TRBD1 identical over 9 bases. CDR1 is MDHEN and CDR2 is SYDVKM in the germline V gene. This CDR3 has 16 residues. J was trimmed by 3 bases and V by 6 bases; bases with no gene match: 9. CDR3 amino acids: CASSPSGTGNNQPQHF. In nucleotides, the CDR3 is TGTGCCAGCAGCCCCTCCGGGACAGGGAACAATCAGCCCCAGCATTTT.

V usage is TRBV2 and J usage is TRBJ1-5; no reliable D call. Germline V CDR1 and CDR2: SNHLY, FYNNEI. V shed 3 bases and J shed 0 bases, with 6 bases lying between them. This CDR3 is built from 14 residues. CDR3 loop: CASSDKASNQPQHF. The CDR3 nucleotides read TGTGCCAGCAGTGACAAGGCTAGCAATCAGCCCCAGCATTTT.

J is TRBJ1-2 and V is TRBV6-6, with D maybe TRBD1 (5 bases). Trimming cost V 7 bases and J 5 bases, with 17 bases left between them. The CDR3 consists of 14 residues. Germline lookup yields CDR1 MNHNY and CDR2 SVGAGI (reference sequence). This CDR3 is CASTHGGRNYGYTF. CDR3 nucleotide sequence: TGTGCCAGCACCCACGGGGGGAGGAATTATGGCTACACCTTC.

The chain employs TRBV11-2 and TRBJ1-2; the D gene is possibly TRBD1 (5 bases). CDR3 length equals 15 residues. The germline V gene has CDR1 SGHAT and CDR2 FQNNGV. V lost 4 bases to trimming and J lost 0 bases, with 12 bases between them. CDR3 amino acids: CASSSRDVANYGYTF. CDR3 DNA sequence: TGTGCCAGCAGCTCTCGGGACGTTGCTAACTATGGCTACACCTTC.

The chain uses TRBV19 and TRBJ1-6; a weak D match, TRBD1 (6 bases). The CDR3 covers 13 residues. Trimming took off 5 bases at V and 9 bases at J, with 11 bases between the two ends. Per germline, CDR1 LNHDA and CDR2 SQIVND (reference sequence). The CDR3 DNA reads TGTGCCAGTAGTCTGGGGGGCGGTTCACCCCTCCACTTT. Translation gives CASSLGGGSPLHF.

V and J are TRBV5-6 and TRBJ2-7; 13 bases line up with TRBD2. Germline CDR1 and CDR2: SGHDT and YYEEEE. V lost 3 bases to trimming and J lost 1 base; unmatched junction nucleotides: 10. This CDR3 comprises 18 residues. The CDR3, as DNA: TGTGCCAGCAGCTCACGCCCGGGACTAGCGGGAAAGTCCTACGAGCAGTACTTC. It encodes CASSSRPGLAGKSYEQYF.

This clone was recorded once. The chain carries TRBV20-1 and TRBJ2-3, with TRBD2 as a possible D gene (7 bases). V lost 3 bases to trimming and J lost 4 bases, with 14 bases between them. The germline gives CDR1 DFQATT, CDR2 SNEGSKA (reference sequence). The CDR3 length is 14 residues. CDR3 residues: CSASPGAGADTQYF. For the CDR3, the DNA is TGCAGTGCTAGTCCGGGGGCGGGGGCAGATACGCAGTATTTT.

The chain carries TRBV14 and TRBJ2-5, with D possibly matching TRBD2 (5 bases). CDR1 SGHDN and CDR2 FVKESK come from the germline V gene. V was pared by 4 bases and J by 1 base, with 19 bases between. The CDR3 has 17 amino acids. CDR3 in DNA: TGTGCCAGCAGCCTTCCTCGGGAATATGGCCTCCAAGAGACCCAGTACTTC. This translates into CASSLPREYGLQETQYF.

This clone was found once. V gene TRBV21-1 combines with J gene TRBJ2-7; the DNA was not compared with TRBD1, the D call given in the table. TRBV21-1 is a pseudogene. CDR3 size: 16 residues. CDR3 coding DNA: TGTGCCAGCAGCAAAGAGGGCGGACATATTCCCTACGAGCAGTACTTC. It is translated as CASSKEGGHIPYEQYF.

The gene calls are TRBV30 and TRBJ2-4; D uncertain. Trimming left V 0 bases short and J 0 bases short, with 3 bases between. CDR3 length: 13 amino acids. Germline CDR1 is GTSNPN and CDR2 is SVGIG (reference sequence). This chain's CDR3 is CAWSVKAKNIQYF. The CDR3 DNA follows: TGTGCCTGGAGTGTAAAAGCCAAAAACATTCAGTACTTC. Supplemented by reference TRBV30 and TRBJ2-4, the full variable domain reads SQTIHQWPATLVQPVGSPLSLECTVEGTSNPNLYWYRQAAGRGLQLLFYSVGIGQISSEVPQNLSASRPQDRQFILSSKKLLLSDSGFYLCAWSVKAKNIQYFGAGTRLSVL.

The J gene is TRBJ2-3, the V gene TRBV27; perhaps TRBD2 as D (6 bases). Trimming shortened V by 6 bases and J by 5 bases, and 15 bases separated the two germline ends. The V gene's germline CDR1 is MNHEY and CDR2 SMNVEV (reference sequence). This CDR3 is built from 14 residues. The CDR3 nucleotides read TGTGCCAGCAGGCCAAGCGGGTCCCGAGATACGCAGTATTTT. It codes for CASRPSGSRDTQYF.

The gene calls are TRBV14 and TRBJ2-6; tentatively, D is TRBD2 (6 bases). The V gene lost 1 base and the J gene lost 1 base, with 17 bases spanning the gap. There are 19 residues in the CDR3. Germline V CDR1 and CDR2: SGHDN, FVKESK. The CDR3 region has the DNA TGTGCCAGCAGCCAAGCGGACTATGGGCGGATTTCTGGGGCCAACGTCCTGACTTTC. It specifies CASSQADYGRISGANVLTF.

V is TRBV5-6 and J is TRBJ1-2, with D perhaps TRBD1 (5 bases). Per the germline V gene, CDR1 is SGHDT and CDR2 is YYEEEE. V was trimmed by 2 bases and J by 0 bases, leaving 20 bases between them. There are 18 residues in the CDR3. CDR3: CASSFQGWVGATNYGYTF. The CDR3 DNA reads as TGTGCCAGCAGCTTTCAGGGTTGGGTAGGGGCAACTAACTATGGCTACACCTTC.

The DNA for the CDR3 is TGTGCCAGCACGCGGGACAGGTCTAACACCGGGGAGCTGTTTTTT. Amino acid sequence: CASTRDRSNTGELFF. The chain couples TRBV2 to TRBJ2-2; 8 bases align to TRBD1. Trimming cost V 7 bases and J 2 bases; bases outside gene matches: 6. CDR3 length: 15 residues. In germline, CDR1 is SNHLY, CDR2 FYNNEI.

The genes are TRBV2 and TRBJ2-4; D is undetermined. V shed 7 bases and J shed 0 bases, with 13 bases lying between them. The CDR3 loop spans 15 amino acids. Germline lookup yields CDR1 SNHLY and CDR2 FYNNEI. The CDR3, as DNA: TGTGCCAGCACCCAGGCCGCCCTAGCCAAAAACATTCAGTACTTC. Its translation: CASTQAALAKNIQYF. Drawing the rest from reference TRBV2 and TRBJ2-4, the complete variable domain is EPEVTQTPSHQVTQMGQEVILRCVPISNHLYFYWYRQILGQKVEFLVSFYNNEISEKSEIFDDQFSVERPDGSNFTLKIRSTKLEDSAMYFCASTQAALAKNIQYFGAGTRLSVL.

The rearrangement joins TRBV3-1 (or the pseudogene TRBV3-2) to TRBJ1-5; 7 bases map to TRBD1. V lost 0 bases, J lost 1 base, and 6 bases stayed unmatched. The CDR3 spans 17 residues. CDR1 LGHDT and CDR2 YNNKEL come from the germline V gene (reference sequence). CDR3 residues: CASSQDSRGGSNQPQHF. The CDR3 nucleotides read TGTGCCAGCAGCCAAGATTCCAGGGGGGGAAGCAATCAGCCCCAGCATTTT.